A single TCR beta chain is shown here with its context. Its specificity is not known. The sample belongs to a study of identifying expanded T cells in peripheral blood. General observations from the study: Clone count variance between approximately two-week samples rose with total template count. Differentially abundant clones: about 1.2 between replicates, 16.4 at two to three weeks, more than 18 at four.

Healthy donors had no documented immune events, such as infections, while sampled. This CDR3 spans 13 amino acids. Trimming took 2 bases from V and 1 from J, leaving 5 bases between them. Per germline, CDR1 SGHTA and CDR2 FQGNSA. Profiled with immunoSEQ multiplex PCR; TCRdb holds only in-frame clones, not every one. The table has roughly 130,000 clones, approximately 86% seen once. This receptor was taken from a person aged 18 to 75 in good health. Source material: blood. V gene TRBV7-2 combines with J gene TRBJ1-1; D is uncertain. The DNA of the CDR3 is TGTGCCAGCAGCTTAAGAGAGAACACTGAAGCTTTCTTT. As protein: CASSLRENTEAFF.